This T cell receptor (beta chain) originates from a study of PD-1 blockade in classical Hodgkin lymphoma. General study points: Similar baseline diversity was found in complete responders and newly diagnosed patients.

V trimming: 0 bases; J trimming: 2 bases; junction bases outside the gene matches: 7. The CDR3 has 17 amino acids. The germline V gene encodes CDR1 SGDLS and CDR2 YYNGEE. With respect to this clone: Its matching antigen is unknown.

Here immunoSEQ multiplex PCR was the method, and the copy in TCRdb shows in-frame clones only, minus some. The sample lists 35,000 to 45,000 clones; around 86% were seen once. Relapses following autologous stem cell transplantation were seen in all patients, with brentuximab vedotin exposure varying. This receptor was taken from a human donor with classical Hodgkin lymphoma. The chain employs TRBV9 and TRBJ2-1; TRBD2 matches at 8 bases. The source material was peripheral blood mononuclear cells (PBMCs), sampled at baseline. The CDR3: CASSVGAGGRTYNEQFF. CDR3 sequence (DNA): TGTGCCAGCAGCGTAGGGGCGGGGGGTAGGACCTACAATGAGCAGTTCTTC.